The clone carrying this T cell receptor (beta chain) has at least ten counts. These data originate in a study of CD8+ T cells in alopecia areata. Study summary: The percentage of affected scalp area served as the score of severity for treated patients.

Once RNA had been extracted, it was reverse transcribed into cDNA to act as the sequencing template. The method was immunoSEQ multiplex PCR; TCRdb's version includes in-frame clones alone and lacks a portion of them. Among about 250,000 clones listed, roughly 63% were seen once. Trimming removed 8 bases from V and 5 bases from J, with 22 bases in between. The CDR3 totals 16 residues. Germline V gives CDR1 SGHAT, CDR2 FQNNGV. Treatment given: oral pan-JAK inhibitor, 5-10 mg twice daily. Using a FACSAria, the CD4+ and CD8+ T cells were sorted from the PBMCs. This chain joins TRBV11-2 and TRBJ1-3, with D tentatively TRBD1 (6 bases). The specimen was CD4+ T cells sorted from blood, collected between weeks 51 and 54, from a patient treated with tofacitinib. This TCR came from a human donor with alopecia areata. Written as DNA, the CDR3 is TGTGCCAGCGCCTTAGGGGGAGAGGGGATCCGAAACACCATATATTTT. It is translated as CASALGGEGIRNTIYF.